Below, 24 T cell receptor beta chains from the same sample are listed, as sequenced in a study of OX40 agonist ivuxolimab in advanced cancers. TCRdb's table, derived via immunoSEQ multiplex PCR, lists solely in-frame clones and lacks some. This repertoire shows about 22,000 clones, more than 80% found once; its top ten account for roughly 24%. The sample here was CD4+ or CD8+ T cells sorted from blood, taken in a trial of the OX40 agonist ivuxolimab. The receptors come from an adult with an advanced solid tumor such as melanoma, head and neck, liver or kidney cancer.

The genes are TRBV9 and TRBJ2-7; the D gene is possibly TRBD1 (6 bases). The CDR3 has 15 amino acids. Deletions cut 3 bases from V and 1 base from J, with 14 bases between. The germline gives CDR1 SGDLS, CDR2 YYNGEE. The CDR3 DNA reads as TGTGCCAGCAGCGGTACAGGGCTTCCATCCTACGAGCAGTACTTC. It is translated as CASSGTGLPSYEQYF.

This clone was detected once. This chain uses TRBV4-2 with TRBJ2-1, with 10 bases aligning to TRBD2. This CDR3 region has 15 residues. Looked up from germline, CDR1 is LGHNA and CDR2 is YNFKEQ. V lost 6 bases and J lost 4; bases outside the gene matches: 6. The CDR3 DNA follows: TGTGCCAGCAGTCTCCTAGCGGGAGCGTACAATGAGCAGTTCTTC. Translation: CASSLLAGAYNEQFF.

The chain's CDR3 is CASRPTGNTYEQYF. For the CDR3, the DNA is TGTGCCAGCAGACCGACAGGGAACACCTACGAGCAGTACTTC. The chain has TRBV28 and TRBJ2-7; 7 nucleotides align to TRBD1. Germline values: CDR1 MDHEN, CDR2 SYDVKM. V shed 6 bases and J 2 bases; nucleotides not matched to a gene: 7. This CDR3 has 14 residues. Drawing the rest from reference TRBV28 and TRBJ2-7, the complete variable domain is DVKVTQSSRYLVKRTGEKVFLECVQDMDHENMFWYRQDPGLGLRLIYFSYDVKMKEKGDIPEGYSVSREKKERFSLILESASTNQTSMYLCASRPTGNTYEQYFGPGTRLTVT.

This clone showed up just once. This chain connects TRBV29-1 to TRBJ1-3; TRBD1 matches at 7 bases. Trimming cost V 2 bases and J 4 bases; bases outside gene matches: 20. The V gene's germline CDR1 is SQVTM and CDR2 ANQGSEA. The CDR3 length is 19 residues. The DNA for the CDR3 is TGCAGCGTTGAACTCGACCCCCTGACTGACAGGGCGTTGGGAAACACCATATATTTT. Its translation: CSVELDPLTDRALGNTIYF. The variable domain in full, with the rest retrieved from reference TRBV29-1 and TRBJ1-3, is SAVISQKPSRDICQRGTSLTIQCQVDSQVTMMFWYRQQPGQSLTLIATANQGSEATYESGFVIDKFPISRPNLTFSTLTVSNMSPEDSSIYLCSVELDPLTDRALGNTIYFGEGSWLTVV.

The genes are TRBV6-6 and TRBJ2-3; no clear D gene. The length of the CDR3 is 12 residues. Germline CDR1 is MNHNY and CDR2 is SVGAGI (reference sequence). Trimming left V 0 bases short and J 6 bases short, with 4 bases between. CDR3 in amino acids: CASSYSVDTQYF. CDR3 nucleotides: TGTGCCAGCAGTTACTCGGTGGATACGCAGTATTTT.

V and J are TRBV7-9 and TRBJ2-3; D might be TRBD1 (5 bases). From germline, CDR1 is SEHNR and CDR2 FQNEAQ (reference sequence). The CDR3 runs to 12 residues. Trimming stripped 5 bases from V and 5 bases from J, with 8 bases between. The CDR3 here is CASSQTGDTQYF. CDR3 nucleotides: TGTGCCAGCAGCCAAACAGGAGATACGCAGTATTTT.

The V call is TRBV7-2, the J call TRBJ2-7; the D gene is possibly TRBD2 (5 bases). V lost 2 bases and J 4 bases, leaving 15 bases between the germline ends. Germline lookup yields CDR1 SGHTA and CDR2 FQGNSA. This CDR3 region has 15 residues. CDR3 sequence: CASSLHGGLVYEQYF. The DNA for the CDR3 is TGTGCCAGCAGCTTACATGGCGGGTTGGTATACGAGCAGTACTTC.

The rearrangement links TRBV6-1 to TRBJ2-1; no clear D gene. The CDR3 has 16 residues. The V gene's germline CDR1 is MNHNS and CDR2 SASEGT. The ends were cut back, 1 base at V and 0 bases at J, with 10 bases in the middle. The CDR3 sequence is CASSEVPLSSYNEQFF. In nucleotides, the CDR3 is TGTGCCAGCAGTGAAGTTCCCTTGAGCTCCTACAATGAGCAGTTCTTC.

The V call is TRBV30, the J call TRBJ1-3; D uncertain. The CDR3 is 13 amino acids. Trimming stripped 2 bases from V and 0 bases from J, with 5 bases between. The germline V gene has CDR1 GTSNPN and CDR2 SVGIG (reference sequence). The CDR3 is CAWSLHSGNTIYF. The CDR3 coding sequence is TGTGCCTGGAGTCTGCACTCTGGAAACACCATATATTTT. The full variable domain, with the rest looked up from reference TRBV30 and TRBJ1-3, is SQTIHQWPATLVQPVGSPLSLECTVEGTSNPNLYWYRQAAGRGLQLLFYSVGIGQISSEVPQNLSASRPQDRQFILSSKKLLLSDSGFYLCAWSLHSGNTIYFGEGSWLTVV.

The chain combines TRBV27 with TRBJ2-3, with TRBD2 matching over 15 bases. The CDR3 contains 19 residues. After removal of 5 bases from V and 4 bases from J, the junction contained 13 bases not matched to a gene. CDR1 is MNHEY and CDR2 is SMNVEV in the germline V gene (reference sequence). CDR3 in DNA: TGTGCCAGCAGTCTAATGGGACTAGCGGGAGGTGGGGTCTCAGATACGCAGTATTTT. Its protein product is CASSLMGLAGGGVSDTQYF.

In this sample, this clone turned up a few times. The genes are TRBV4-2 and TRBJ1-2; no reliable D call. Deletions cut 0 bases from V and 4 bases from J, with 12 bases between. This CDR3 is built from 15 residues. Germline loops: CDR1 LGHNA, CDR2 YNFKEQ. The CDR3 sequence: CASSQDIGGVYGYTF. The CDR3 region has the DNA TGTGCCAGCAGCCAAGATATAGGCGGAGTCTATGGCTACACCTTC.

This clone was observed once. The chain combines TRBV14 with TRBJ1-1, with 7 bases lining up with TRBD1. This CDR3 is built from 13 residues. In germline, CDR1 is SGHDN, CDR2 FVKESK. V lost 4 bases to trimming and J lost 11 bases; unmatched junction nucleotides: 10. Here the CDR3 reads CASSRRFDREAFF. The CDR3 DNA sequence: TGTGCCAGCAGCCGCAGATTTGACAGGGAGGCTTTCTTT. The full variable domain, with the rest looked up from reference TRBV14 and TRBJ1-1, is EAGVTQFPSHSVIEKGQTVTLRCDPISGHDNLYWYRRVMGKEIKFLLHFVKESKQDESGMPNNRFLAERTGGTYSTLKVQPAELEDSGVYFCASSRRFDREAFFGQGTRLTVV.

The rearrangement joins TRBV6-1 to TRBJ1-1; the D is unclear. Trimming pared 7 bases from V and 3 bases from J, leaving 15 bases between. From germline, CDR1 is MNHNS and CDR2 SASEGT. CDR3 size: 14 residues. The CDR3 loop is CASTPFYSHTEAFF. The CDR3 DNA sequence: TGTGCCAGCACCCCGTTCTACTCGCACACTGAAGCTTTCTTT.

CDR3 DNA sequence: TGTGCCAGCAGTTACTCGAGGTACCTCTTACGGGAGCAGTACTTC. This gives the protein CASSYSRYLLREQYF. The chain carries TRBV6-5 and TRBJ2-7; D is unresolved. Trimming took off 0 bases at V and 7 bases at J, with 16 bases between the two ends. CDR3 length: 15 amino acids. Per the germline V gene, CDR1 is MNHEY and CDR2 is SVGAGI.

Concerning this clone itself: The same CDR3 can be traced to other DNA sequences in this sample. The V and J genes are TRBV15 and TRBJ2-5; 7 positions match TRBD2. Germline-derived CDR1 and CDR2 are LNHNV and YYDKDF (reference sequence). The CDR3 contains 14 residues. V was clipped by 0 bases and J by 5 bases; unmatched bases: 3. The CDR3, as DNA: TGTGCCACCAGCAGAGATCGGCGGGGGGAGACCCAGTACTTC. Amino acids: CATSRDRRGETQYF.

The gene calls are TRBV11-2 and TRBJ2-1; no firm D call. Trimming removed 2 bases from V and 4 bases from J, with 6 bases in between. Germline V gives CDR1 SGHAT, CDR2 FQNNGV. The CDR3 consists of 13 residues. The CDR3 here is CASSLSGYNEQFF. CDR3 in DNA: TGTGCCAGCAGCTTAAGTGGTTACAATGAGCAGTTCTTC.

The chain employs TRBV25-1 and TRBJ2-5; D unclear. CDR3 size: 10 residues. V shed 8 bases and J shed 2 bases, with 3 bases lying between them. Germline lookup yields CDR1 MGHDK and CDR2 SYGVNS. CDR3 sequence reads: CASGQETQYF. CDR3 nucleotides: TGTGCCAGCGGGCAAGAGACCCAGTACTTC.

The chain combines TRBV4-1 with TRBJ2-1; D remains unclear. Trimming removed 10 bases from V and 0 bases from J, with 13 bases in between. The CDR3 spans 14 residues. The germline CDR1 and CDR2 sequences are MGHRA and YSYEKL. CDR3 bases: TGCGCCACGGCCGACATCAACTCCTACAATGAGCAGTTCTTC. Translated, it gives CATADINSYNEQFF.

The V call is TRBV29-1, the J call TRBJ1-4, with D maybe TRBD1 (6 bases). The CDR3 runs 12 residues. Germline CDR1 is SQVTM and CDR2 is ANQGSEA. The V end was cut by 6 bases, the J end by 7 bases, with 12 bases between. CDR3: CSVATGSEKLFF. The CDR3 DNA is TGCAGCGTGGCAACAGGGTCTGAAAAACTGTTTTTT.

This clone has more than one count but fewer than ten. The chain carries TRBV6-6 and TRBJ2-5, with a possible D match to TRBD2 (5 bases). CDR3 size: 13 residues. Looked up from germline, CDR1 is MNHNY and CDR2 is SVGAGI (reference sequence). The V and J ends lost 6 bases and 4 bases respectively, with 12 bases between them. The DNA of the CDR3 is TGTGCCAGCAGCCCCCCGGGGAGAGAGACCCAGTACTTC. Translating gives CASSPPGRETQYF.

CDR3 DNA: TGTGCCAGCAGCTATTCCGGGCCCCTAGACGAGCAGTACTTC. This translates into CASSYSGPLDEQYF. The rearrangement uses TRBV13 and TRBJ2-7; D unclear. V dropped 4 bases and J dropped 5 bases, with 15 bases sitting between them. The CDR3 contains 14 residues. Germline-derived CDR1 and CDR2 are PRHDT and FYEKMQ (reference sequence).

The chain employs TRBV19 and TRBJ2-3; the match to TRBD1 covers 8 bases. Germline V gene sequence: CDR1 LNHDA, CDR2 SQIVND (reference sequence). This CDR3 contains 14 residues. V trimming: 3 bases; J trimming: 4 bases; junction bases outside the gene matches: 3. CDR3 in amino acids: CASSMTGEADTQYF. The CDR3 DNA reads TGTGCCAGTAGTATGACAGGGGAGGCAGATACGCAGTATTTT.

Notes on this clone: Other DNA sequences in this specimen translate into the identical CDR3. The chain combines TRBV27 with TRBJ1-5; no firm D call. Germline assignment: CDR1 MNHEY and CDR2 SMNVEV (reference sequence). V lost 0 bases and J lost 3, with 6 bases in between. This CDR3 has 14 amino acids. Written as DNA, the CDR3 is TGTGCCAGCAGTTTATCTAGTTTCAATCAGCCCCAGCATTTT. Amino acids: CASSLSSFNQPQHF.

The CDR3 here is CASSTGGLTEAFF. The DNA of the CDR3 is TGTGCCAGTAGTACAGGGGGTCTCACTGAAGCTTTCTTT. V usage is TRBV19 and J usage is TRBJ1-1; 7 bases are a match to TRBD1. The V gene end was trimmed by 4 bases and the J gene end by 4 bases; junction bases not matched to a gene: 3. Looked up from germline, CDR1 is LNHDA and CDR2 is SQIVND (reference sequence). The CDR3 loop spans 13 amino acids.